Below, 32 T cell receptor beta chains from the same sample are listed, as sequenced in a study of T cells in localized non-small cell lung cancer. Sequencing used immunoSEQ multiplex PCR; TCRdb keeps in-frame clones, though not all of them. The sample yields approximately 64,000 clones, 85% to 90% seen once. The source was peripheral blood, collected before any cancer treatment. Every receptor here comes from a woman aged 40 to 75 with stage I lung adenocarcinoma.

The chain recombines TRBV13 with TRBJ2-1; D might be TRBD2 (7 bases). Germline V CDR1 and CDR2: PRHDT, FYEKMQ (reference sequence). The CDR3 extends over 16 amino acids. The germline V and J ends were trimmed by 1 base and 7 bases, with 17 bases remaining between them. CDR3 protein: CASSLEGIGGGNEQFF. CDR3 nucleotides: TGTGCCAGCAGCTTAGAAGGTATAGGGGGAGGGAATGAGCAGTTCTTC.

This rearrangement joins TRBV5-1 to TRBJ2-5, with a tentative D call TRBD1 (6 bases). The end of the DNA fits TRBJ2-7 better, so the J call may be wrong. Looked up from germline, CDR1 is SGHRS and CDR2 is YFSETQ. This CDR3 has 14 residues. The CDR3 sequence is CASSLTGTTYEQYF. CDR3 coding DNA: TGCGCCAGCAGCTTGACAGGGACAACCTACGAGCAGTACTTC.

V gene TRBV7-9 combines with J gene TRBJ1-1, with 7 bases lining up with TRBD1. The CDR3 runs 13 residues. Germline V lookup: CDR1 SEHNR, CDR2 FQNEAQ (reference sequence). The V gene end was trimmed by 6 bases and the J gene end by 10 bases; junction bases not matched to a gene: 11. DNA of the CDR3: TGTGCCAGCAGTGTAACAGGGGCGGAGGGAGCTTTCTTT. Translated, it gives CASSVTGAEGAFF.

The CDR3 is CASSGGGSLTNYGYTF. DNA for the CDR3: TGTGCCAGCAGTGGGGGAGGGTCCCTTACTAACTATGGCTACACCTTC. This chain uses TRBV6-1 with TRBJ1-2; D is ambiguous. There are 16 residues in the CDR3. The V end was cut by 4 bases, the J end by 0 bases, with 15 bases between. CDR1 MNHNS and CDR2 SASEGT come from the germline V gene.

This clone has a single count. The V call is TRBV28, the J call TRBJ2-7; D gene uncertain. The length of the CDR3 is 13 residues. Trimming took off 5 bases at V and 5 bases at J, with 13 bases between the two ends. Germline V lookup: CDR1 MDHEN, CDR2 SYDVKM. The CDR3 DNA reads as TGTGCCAGCAGTCCCTCCCCGTCGAACGAGCAGTACTTC. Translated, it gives CASSPSPSNEQYF.

CDR3 nucleotide sequence: TGCGCCAGCAGTGAGTCGGGGGGATCGAACTATGGCTACACCTTC. It codes for CASSESGGSNYGYTF. The chain joins TRBV10-2 to TRBJ1-2, with D possibly TRBD1 on 5 matching bases. The CDR3 covers 15 residues. CDR1 is WSHSY, CDR2 SAAADI, per germline. The V and J ends lost 0 bases and 2 bases respectively, with 10 bases between them.

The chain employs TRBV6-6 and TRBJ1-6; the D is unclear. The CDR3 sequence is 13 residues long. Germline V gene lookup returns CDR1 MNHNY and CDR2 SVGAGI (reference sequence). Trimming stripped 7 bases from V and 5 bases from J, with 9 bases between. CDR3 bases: TGTGCCAGCAAGGGAAACAATAATTCACCCCTCCACTTT. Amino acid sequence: CASKGNNNSPLHF.

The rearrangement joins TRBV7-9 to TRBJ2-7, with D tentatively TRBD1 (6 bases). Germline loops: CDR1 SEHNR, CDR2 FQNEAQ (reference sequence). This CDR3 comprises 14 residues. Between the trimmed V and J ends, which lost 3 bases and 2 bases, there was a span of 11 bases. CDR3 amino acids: CASSFGDMTYEQYF. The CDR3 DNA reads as TGTGCCAGCAGCTTCGGGGACATGACCTACGAGCAGTACTTC.

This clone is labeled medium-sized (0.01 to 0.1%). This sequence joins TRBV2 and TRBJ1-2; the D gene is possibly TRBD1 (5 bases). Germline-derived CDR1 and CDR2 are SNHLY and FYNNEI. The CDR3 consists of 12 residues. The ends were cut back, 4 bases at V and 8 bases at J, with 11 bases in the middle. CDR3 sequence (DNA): TGTGCCAGCAGTGCTTCAGGGTACGGCTACACCTTC. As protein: CASSASGYGYTF.

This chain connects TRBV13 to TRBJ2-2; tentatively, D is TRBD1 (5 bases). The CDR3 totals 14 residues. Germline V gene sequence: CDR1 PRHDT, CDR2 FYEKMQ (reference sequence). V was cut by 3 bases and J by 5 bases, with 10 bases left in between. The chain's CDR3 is CASSLAGRTGELFF. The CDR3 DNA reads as TGTGCCAGCAGCTTGGCAGGGCGAACCGGGGAGCTGTTTTTT.

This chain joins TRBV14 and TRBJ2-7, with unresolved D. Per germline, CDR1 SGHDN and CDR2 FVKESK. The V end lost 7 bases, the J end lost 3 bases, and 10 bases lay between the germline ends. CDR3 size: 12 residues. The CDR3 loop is CASNQDGYEQYF. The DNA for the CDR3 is TGTGCCAGCAACCAGGACGGCTACGAGCAGTACTTC.

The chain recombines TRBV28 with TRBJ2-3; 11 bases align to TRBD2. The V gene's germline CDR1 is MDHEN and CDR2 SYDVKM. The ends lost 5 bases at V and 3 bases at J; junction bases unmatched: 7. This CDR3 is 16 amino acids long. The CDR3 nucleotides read TGTGCCAGCAGTCCCCGGATAGCGGGAGGGACAGATACGCAGTATTTT. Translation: CASSPRIAGGTDTQYF. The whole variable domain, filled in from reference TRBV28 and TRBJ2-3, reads DVKVTQSSRYLVKRTGEKVFLECVQDMDHENMFWYRQDPGLGLRLIYFSYDVKMKEKGDIPEGYSVSREKKERFSLILESASTNQTSMYLCASSPRIAGGTDTQYFGPGTRLTVL.

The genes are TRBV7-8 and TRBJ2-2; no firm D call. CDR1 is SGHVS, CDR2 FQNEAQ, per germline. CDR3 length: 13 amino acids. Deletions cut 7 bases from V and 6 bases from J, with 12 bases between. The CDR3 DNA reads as TGTGCCAGCACCCCAGAGACCTCCGGGGAGCTGTTTTTT. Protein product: CASTPETSGELFF.

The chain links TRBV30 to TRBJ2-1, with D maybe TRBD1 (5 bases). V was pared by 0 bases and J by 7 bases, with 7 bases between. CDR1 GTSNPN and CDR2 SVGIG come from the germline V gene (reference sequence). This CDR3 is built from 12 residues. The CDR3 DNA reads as TGTGCCTGGAGTGTGGGGCCTAATGAGCAGTTCTTC. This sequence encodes CAWSVGPNEQFF.

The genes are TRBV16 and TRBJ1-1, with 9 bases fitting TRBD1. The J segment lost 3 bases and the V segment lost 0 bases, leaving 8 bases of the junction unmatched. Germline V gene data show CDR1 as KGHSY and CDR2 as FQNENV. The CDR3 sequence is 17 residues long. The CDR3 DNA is TGTGCCAGCAGCCAATCTATTGGGACAGGGTCCCACACTGAAGCTTTCTTT. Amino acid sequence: CASSQSIGTGSHTEAFF.

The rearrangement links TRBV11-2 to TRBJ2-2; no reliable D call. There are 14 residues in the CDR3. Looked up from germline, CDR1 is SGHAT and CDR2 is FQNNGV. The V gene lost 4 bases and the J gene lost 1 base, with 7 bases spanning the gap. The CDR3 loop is CASSYYKNTGELFF. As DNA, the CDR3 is TGTGCCAGCAGCTACTACAAGAACACCGGGGAGCTGTTTTTT.

CDR3 DNA sequence: TGTGCCAGCTCACCACAGGCCCAGGGTATGGGCACTGAAGCTTTCTTT. Protein: CASSPQAQGMGTEAFF. The gene calls are TRBV18 and TRBJ1-1; maybe TRBD1 (5 bases). The V end was cut by 1 base, the J end by 4 bases, with 16 bases between. This CDR3 region has 16 residues. Germline assignment: CDR1 KGHSH and CDR2 LQKENI.

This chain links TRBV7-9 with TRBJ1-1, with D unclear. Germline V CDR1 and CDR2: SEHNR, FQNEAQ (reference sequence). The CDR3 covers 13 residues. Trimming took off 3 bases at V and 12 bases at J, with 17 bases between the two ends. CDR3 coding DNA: TGTGCCAGCAGCTTCAATACTTCCCCCAGGCCTTTCTTT. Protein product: CASSFNTSPRPFF.

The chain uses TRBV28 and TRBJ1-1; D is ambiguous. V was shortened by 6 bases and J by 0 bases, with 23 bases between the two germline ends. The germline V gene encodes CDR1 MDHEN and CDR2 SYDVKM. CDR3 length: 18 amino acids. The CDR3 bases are TGTGCCAGCAGCCCCCCGGGTATTAAGGCCCTTCTGAACACTGAAGCTTTCTTT. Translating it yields CASSPPGIKALLNTEAFF. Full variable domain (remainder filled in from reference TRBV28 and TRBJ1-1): DVKVTQSSRYLVKRTGEKVFLECVQDMDHENMFWYRQDPGLGLRLIYFSYDVKMKEKGDIPEGYSVSREKKERFSLILESASTNQTSMYLCASSPPGIKALLNTEAFFGQGTRLTVV.

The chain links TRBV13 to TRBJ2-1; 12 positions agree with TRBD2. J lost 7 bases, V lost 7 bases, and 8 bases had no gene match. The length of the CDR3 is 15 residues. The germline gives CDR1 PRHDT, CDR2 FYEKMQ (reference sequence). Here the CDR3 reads CASTSSGGAGNEQFF. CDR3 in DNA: TGTGCCAGCACCTCTAGCGGGGGGGCGGGTAATGAGCAGTTCTTC.

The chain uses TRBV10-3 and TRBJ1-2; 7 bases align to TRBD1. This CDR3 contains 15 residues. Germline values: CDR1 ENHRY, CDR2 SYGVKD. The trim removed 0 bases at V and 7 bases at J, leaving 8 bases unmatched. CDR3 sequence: CAISESDRAVGGYTF. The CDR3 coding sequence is TGTGCCATCAGTGAGTCCGACAGGGCTGTAGGTGGCTACACCTTC.

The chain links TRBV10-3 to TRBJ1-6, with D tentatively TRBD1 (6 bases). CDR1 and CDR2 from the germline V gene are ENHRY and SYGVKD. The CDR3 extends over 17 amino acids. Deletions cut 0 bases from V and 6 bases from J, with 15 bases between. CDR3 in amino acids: CAISESTQGRGNSPLHF. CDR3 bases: TGTGCCATCAGTGAGTCGACTCAGGGGCGGGGTAATTCACCCCTCCACTTT.

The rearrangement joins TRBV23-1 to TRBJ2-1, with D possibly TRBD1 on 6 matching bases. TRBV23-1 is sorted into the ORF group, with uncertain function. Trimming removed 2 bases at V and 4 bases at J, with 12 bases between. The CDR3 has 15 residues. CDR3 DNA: TGCGCCAGCAGTCAAGGCAGGGGACCATACAATGAGCAGTTCTTC. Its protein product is CASSQGRGPYNEQFF.

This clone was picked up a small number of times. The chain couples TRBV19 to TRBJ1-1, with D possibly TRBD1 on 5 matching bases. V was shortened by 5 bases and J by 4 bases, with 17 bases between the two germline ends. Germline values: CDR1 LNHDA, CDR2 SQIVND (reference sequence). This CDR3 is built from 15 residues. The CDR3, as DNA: TGTGCCAGTAGTCCCGACTTGGGGGTTATCACTGAAGCTTTCTTT. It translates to CASSPDLGVITEAFF.

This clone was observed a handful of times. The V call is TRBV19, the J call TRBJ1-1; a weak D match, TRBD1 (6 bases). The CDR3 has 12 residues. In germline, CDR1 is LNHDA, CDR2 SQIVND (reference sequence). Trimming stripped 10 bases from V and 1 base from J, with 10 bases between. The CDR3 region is CAIKTGNTEAFF. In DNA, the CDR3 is TGTGCCATCAAGACAGGGAACACTGAAGCTTTCTTT.

The CDR3 coding sequence is TGTGCCAGCAGTCTCGACAGGGTAAACACCATATATTTT. It specifies CASSLDRVNTIYF. J is TRBJ1-3 and V is TRBV2; the match to TRBD1 covers 7 bases. The V gene end was trimmed by 5 bases and the J gene end by 6 bases; junction bases not matched to a gene: 4. The CDR3 sequence is 13 residues long. Germline values: CDR1 SNHLY, CDR2 FYNNEI.

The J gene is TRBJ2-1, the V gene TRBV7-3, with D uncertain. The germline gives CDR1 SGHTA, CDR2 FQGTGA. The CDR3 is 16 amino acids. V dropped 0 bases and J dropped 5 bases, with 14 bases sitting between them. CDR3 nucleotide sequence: TGTGCCAGCAGCTTAACGTCATCTCGGCTAAACAATGAGCAGTTCTTC. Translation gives CASSLTSSRLNNEQFF.

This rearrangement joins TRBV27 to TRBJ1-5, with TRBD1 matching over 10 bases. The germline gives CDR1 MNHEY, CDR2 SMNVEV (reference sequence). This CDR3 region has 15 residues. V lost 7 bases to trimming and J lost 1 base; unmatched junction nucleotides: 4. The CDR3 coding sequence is TGTGCCAGCACCCGGACAGGGGGGAGCAATCAGCCCCAGCATTTT. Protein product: CASTRTGGSNQPQHF.

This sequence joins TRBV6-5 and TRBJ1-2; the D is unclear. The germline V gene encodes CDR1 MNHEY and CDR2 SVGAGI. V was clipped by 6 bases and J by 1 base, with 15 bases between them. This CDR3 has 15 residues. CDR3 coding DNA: TGTGCCAGCAGCCGAACGTCAGGCGTTAACTATGGCTACACCTTC. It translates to CASSRTSGVNYGYTF.

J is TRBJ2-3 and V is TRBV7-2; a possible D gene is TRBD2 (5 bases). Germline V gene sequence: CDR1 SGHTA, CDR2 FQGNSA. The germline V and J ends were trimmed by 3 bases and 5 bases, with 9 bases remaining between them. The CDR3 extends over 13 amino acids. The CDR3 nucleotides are TGTGCCAGCAGCTTCCGACGGGGAGATACGCAGTATTTT. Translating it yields CASSFRRGDTQYF. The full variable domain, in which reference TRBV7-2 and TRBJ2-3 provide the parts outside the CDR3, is GAGVSQSPSNKVTEKGKDVELRCDPISGHTALYWYRQSLGQGLEFLIYFQGNSAPDKSGLPSDRFSAERTGGSVSTLTIQRTQQEDSAVYLCASSFRRGDTQYFGPGTRLTVL.

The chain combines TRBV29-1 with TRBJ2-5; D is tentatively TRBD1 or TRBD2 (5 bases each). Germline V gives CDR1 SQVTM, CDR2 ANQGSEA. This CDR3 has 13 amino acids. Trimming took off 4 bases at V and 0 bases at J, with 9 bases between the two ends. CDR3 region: CSVVGEYQETQYF. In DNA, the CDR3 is TGCAGCGTTGTAGGGGAGTACCAAGAGACCCAGTACTTC.

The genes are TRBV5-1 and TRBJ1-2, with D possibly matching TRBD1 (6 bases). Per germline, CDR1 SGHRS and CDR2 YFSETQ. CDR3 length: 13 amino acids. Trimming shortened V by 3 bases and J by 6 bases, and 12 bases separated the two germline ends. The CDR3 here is CASSSHRADGYTF. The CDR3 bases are TGCGCCAGCAGCTCGCACAGGGCCGATGGCTACACCTTC.